This TCR beta chain was recovered during a study of T cell repertoires in cytomegalovirus infection. Study background: CMV epitopes that were recently identified and HLA-C-restricted were used alongside well-studied HLA-B-restricted ones. Shared public TCR beta signatures pointed to both CMV infection and a matching HLA type. Study results and limitations: In two of eight donors, the top clonotype was HLA-C-restricted CMV-specific.

TCRdb re-called the reads with MiXCR, one entry per CDR3 protein. Of about 920,000 distinct CDR3 sequences in the sample, around 29% were seen once. Comment on this clonotype: Its antigen is unknown.

This receptor was identified in a human donor in good health (CMV status not recorded). Some clones in this sample may be carry-over from other donors' samples. The specimen was cultured CD8+ T cells from PBMCs, collected from culture after CMV antigen stimulation.

Written as DNA, the CDR3 is TGTGCCAGCAGTTTATCAGGACGCCAAGCCCCCTATGGCTACACCTTC. Translating it yields CASSLSGRQAPYGYTF. V is TRBV27 and J is TRBJ1-2; unclear D gene. Germline values: CDR1 MNHEY, CDR2 SMNVEV (reference sequence). V was pared by 0 bases and J by 4 bases, with 15 bases between. The CDR3 runs to 16 residues.